This T cell receptor beta chain was documented in a study of human T cells and chemical hapten exposure. The germline gives CDR1 MNHEY, CDR2 SVGAGI. The CDR3 totals 17 residues. V dropped 5 bases and J dropped 1; count of bases not matched to a gene: 7. As to time point: pre-sensitization, week 0. Noted treatment: therapeutic diphenylcyclopropenone sensitization with weekly scalp DPC. Using its own MiXCR run on the RACE reads, TCRdb lists one record per CDR3 protein. Found here are more than 70,000 distinct CDR3 sequences, around 7.9% of them singletons; the top ten hold 2.6%. The receptor's source is a man between 40 and 49 years old with alopecia areata. Some clones in this sample may be carry-over from other donors' samples. The specimen comprised whole blood, sampled in connection with sensitization to the hapten diphenylcyclopropenone (DPC). The rearrangement joins TRBV6-5 to TRBJ2-3; 12 nucleotides agree with TRBD2. CDR3 sequence: CASSRTSGIGGTDTQYF. The CDR3 DNA reads TGTGCCAGCAGTCGGACTAGCGGGATCGGGGGCACAGATACGCAGTATTTT.